Each of the 15 T cell receptor beta chains below was sequenced from the same sample in a study of blood T cell repertoires in COVID-19. Profiling relied on immunoSEQ multiplex PCR, and the TCRdb table lists in-frame clones only, not all of them. The sample has 95,000 to 150,000 clones; over 65% are singletons. The sequenced sample was peripheral blood. These receptors all stem from a man aged 60 to 69 with acute or convalescent COVID-19.

This chain links TRBV5-1 with TRBJ2-1; 8 bases map to TRBD1. Trimming removed 3 bases from V and 15 bases from J; junction bases left unmatched: 14. CDR3 size: 14 residues. In germline, CDR1 is SGHRS, CDR2 YFSETQ. The CDR3 DNA sequence: TGCGCCAGCAGCTCCGGACAGGGACGGTCAGAGTCGTTCTTC. Protein sequence: CASSSGQGRSESFF.

The chain combines TRBV28 with TRBJ2-5; tentatively, D is TRBD2 (5 bases). V shed 5 bases and J shed 7 bases, with 17 bases lying between them. This CDR3 has 14 residues. Germline V gives CDR1 MDHEN, CDR2 SYDVKM. In DNA form, the CDR3 reads TGTGCCAGCAGTCGCCGGGATACCGGAGGGACCCAGTACTTC. This encodes CASSRRDTGGTQYF.

The chain is built from TRBV19 and TRBJ1-3; D is uncertain. This CDR3 region has 15 residues. V lost 6 bases to trimming and J lost 2 bases, with 14 bases between them. Germline V gives CDR1 LNHDA, CDR2 SQIVND (reference sequence). The CDR3 region is CASRSGKGAGNTIYF. DNA for the CDR3: TGTGCCAGTAGGTCGGGAAAGGGCGCTGGAAACACCATATATTTT.

This chain links TRBV7-2 with TRBJ1-2; perhaps TRBD1 as D (6 bases). Germline V gene sequence: CDR1 SGHTA, CDR2 FQGNSA. Trimming left V 1 base short and J 6 bases short, with 12 bases between. There are 14 residues in the CDR3. The DNA for the CDR3 is TGTGCCAGCAGCTTAGTTACAGGGCCCGATGGCTACACCTTC. This codes for CASSLVTGPDGYTF.

The V and J genes are TRBV11-3 and TRBJ2-4, with no clear D. Germline loops: CDR1 SGHNT, CDR2 YENEEA. This CDR3 is built from 13 residues. V lost 0 bases and J 6 bases, leaving 6 bases between the germline ends. CDR3: CASSLDHRNIQYF. The CDR3 region has the DNA TGTGCCAGCAGCTTAGATCACAGAAACATTCAGTACTTC.

This clone was seen a single time. The CDR3 DNA is TGTGCCAGCAGTAAAGGACTAGCGGGAGTGAGCTCCTACGAGCAGTACTTC. It encodes CASSKGLAGVSSYEQYF. The chain has TRBV6-2 or TRBV6-3 and TRBJ2-7, with TRBD2 matching over 13 bases. The CDR3 is 17 residues long. Germline V gene data show CDR1 as MNHEY and CDR2 as SVGEGT. The V gene end was trimmed by 5 bases and the J gene end by 0 bases; junction bases not matched to a gene: 7.

The DNA for the CDR3 is TGTGCCAGCAGCTCCCATCAGAACCGCGGGAGGGCCGGGGATGAGCAGTTCTTC. Its translation is CASSSHQNRGRAGDEQFF. This rearrangement joins TRBV21-1 to TRBJ2-1; the DNA was not compared with TRBD2, the D call given in the table. TRBV21-1 is deemed a pseudogene. The CDR3 is 18 residues long.

This clone was seen only once. This rearrangement joins TRBV28 to TRBJ2-7, with a possible D match to TRBD2 (6 bases). Trimming left V 6 bases short and J 6 bases short, with 18 bases between. CDR3 size: 14 residues. The germline gives CDR1 MDHEN, CDR2 SYDVKM. DNA for the CDR3: TGTGCCAGCAGCCTAGGAGGGCGGGTAGCCGAGCAGTACTTC. It specifies CASSLGGRVAEQYF.

The J gene is TRBJ2-6, the V gene TRBV7-9, with D tentatively TRBD2 (5 bases). In germline, CDR1 is SEHNR, CDR2 FQNEAQ (reference sequence). The CDR3 runs to 14 residues. Trimming left V 8 bases short and J 0 bases short, with 8 bases between. As DNA, the CDR3 is TGTGCCAGCGTACGGGACTCTGGGGCCAACGTCCTGACTTTC. Encoded protein: CASVRDSGANVLTF.

The chain couples TRBV5-5 to TRBJ2-7; 9 bases are a match to TRBD1. This CDR3 contains 13 residues. CDR1 and CDR2 (germline): SGHKS, YYEKEE (reference sequence). V lost 7 bases to trimming and J lost 3 bases; unmatched junction nucleotides: 5. CDR3 amino acids: CASLGTGHYEQYF. CDR3 coding DNA: TGTGCCAGCCTCGGGACAGGGCACTACGAGCAGTACTTC.

The genes are TRBV5-4 and TRBJ2-3, with 8 bases that match TRBD2. CDR1 and CDR2 (germline): SGHNT, YYREEE (reference sequence). V shed 5 bases, J shed 3 bases, and the junction held 8 bases outside the gene matches. The length of the CDR3 is 15 residues. Here the CDR3 DNA reads TGTGCCAGCAGATTCACTAGCGGCGGAACAGATACGCAGTATTTT. Protein sequence: CASRFTSGGTDTQYF.

The rearrangement uses TRBV4-2 and TRBJ1-1; 8 bases fit TRBD1. Per germline, CDR1 LGHNA and CDR2 YNFKEQ. The J segment lost 0 bases and the V segment lost 0 bases, leaving 3 bases of the junction unmatched. CDR3 length equals 16 residues. The CDR3 region is CASSQEWTGMNTEAFF. The DNA for the CDR3 is TGTGCCAGCAGCCAAGAATGGACAGGGATGAACACTGAAGCTTTCTTT.

For the CDR3, the DNA is TGTGCCAGCAGTTCCCCGCGTCGGGGTTCAAGGGAGCAGTACTTC. This codes for CASSSPRRGSREQYF. The V and J genes are TRBV6-2 or TRBV6-3 and TRBJ2-7, with D perhaps matching TRBD2 (5 bases). Looked up from germline, CDR1 is MNHEY and CDR2 is SVGEGT. With 4 bases removed from V and 7 bases from J, the gap between germline ends came to 20 bases. The CDR3 contains 15 residues.

The chain uses TRBV28 and TRBJ2-4; no definite D call. The germline V and J ends were trimmed by 3 bases and 6 bases, with 3 bases remaining between them. Per the germline V gene, CDR1 is MDHEN and CDR2 is SYDVKM. The CDR3 loop spans 11 amino acids. The CDR3 sequence is CASSFRNIQYF. For the CDR3, the DNA is TGTGCCAGCAGTTTTAGAAACATTCAGTACTTC.

The rearrangement links TRBV7-9 to TRBJ2-5, with 8 positions matching TRBD1. CDR1 and CDR2 from the germline V gene are SEHNR and FQNEAQ (reference sequence). Trimming cost V 3 bases and J 3 bases; bases outside gene matches: 6. The CDR3 is made up of 15 amino acids. Here the CDR3 DNA reads TGTGCCAGCAGCTTCCGACAGGGGTTGAAAGAGACCCAGTACTTC. It yields the protein CASSFRQGLKETQYF.